These T cell receptor beta chains were read from a single sample in a study of T cells in localized non-small cell lung cancer. Assay used: immunoSEQ multiplex PCR; TCRdb lists only in-frame clones, some missing. The sample includes about 29,000 clones, about nine tenths of them seen just once. The sequencing used peripheral blood, collected before any cancer treatment. Receptor source: a woman aged 40-69 years with stage I lung adenocarcinoma. Both conserved end residues are part of each CDR3. The D gene is left open where the match is weak. Rows may omit the clone size; those that give it use once, few, many or a size class.

TGCGCCAGCAGCCATGGGATAGCGGGAGGGCCTGGAGAGACCCAGTACTTC,CASSHGIAGGPGETQYF,TRBD2,TRBV5-1,.,TRBJ2-5
TGTGCCAGCAGCTTAGATTCCCGTGGCTACACCTTC,CASSLDSRGYTF,.,TRBV11-2,few,TRBJ1-2
TGTGCCAGCAGCTTCGGGACAGGGGGATATGGCTACACCTTC,CASSFGTGGYGYTF,TRBD1,TRBV5-6,.,TRBJ1-2
TGTGCCAGCAGCCCGCCCAGCTGGGGAGGGTACACTGAAGCTTTCTTT,CASSPPSWGGYTEAFF,.,TRBV7-9,.,TRBJ1-1
TGTGCCAGTAGACGTAACAGGGCGCCTTTTGAAAAACTGTTTTTT,CASRRNRAPFEKLFF,.,TRBV28,.,TRBJ1-4
TGTGCCAGCAACAAGGACGGCATGAACACTGAAGCTTTCTTT,CASNKDGMNTEAFF,.,TRBV9,.,TRBJ1-1
TGTGCCAGCAGCCCACAGGGGGACTATGGCTACACCTTC,CASSPQGDYGYTF,TRBD1,TRBV7-2,.,TRBJ1-2
TGTGCCTCTTCACAGACAACTAATGAAAAACTGTTTTTT,CASSQTTNEKLFF,.,TRBV7-8,.,TRBJ1-4
TGTGCCAGCAGTTCCGGGACTAGCGGGAGGCGGGGGGAGACCCAGTACTTC,CASSSGTSGRRGETQYF,TRBD2,TRBV28,.,TRBJ2-5
TGTGCCAGCCCGGACTCTGGGGCCAACGTCCTGACTTTC,CASPDSGANVLTF,.,TRBV27,.,TRBJ2-6
TGTGCCAGAAGCTTGAACTGGGTGCGCGAGCAGTACTTC,CARSLNWVREQYF,.,TRBV5-3,.,TRBJ2-7
TGTGCCAGCAGCTCACTAGCGGGGTTTACGACAGATACGCAGTATTTT,CASSSLAGFTTDTQYF,TRBD2,TRBV5-6,.,TRBJ2-3
TGTGCCAGTAGTACGGCACGGGACAGTTCCTACGGGAATCAGCCCCAGCATTTT,CASSTARDSSYGNQPQHF,TRBD1,TRBV19,.,TRBJ1-5